This T cell receptor (beta chain) derives from a study of T cell responses to AZD1222 COVID-19 vaccine. General observations from the study: Reports indicate that nearly half of spike-specific TCRs are directed at unmutated variant regions.

Combined were second doses at about 4 or about 12 weeks. This clone occurred a few times. What it binds is unknown. Clones were sequenced by immunoSEQ multiplex PCR, and TCRdb holds only the in-frame ones, with some missing. The top ten hold around 6.5% of the sample, which has some 130,000 clones, approximately 95% seen once. The V gene's germline CDR1 is SGHTS and CDR2 YDEGEE. This CDR3 comprises 15 residues. Germline trimming cut 0 bases from V and 5 bases from J; bases unmatched to any gene: 3. The receptor's source is an adult who received the AZD1222 COVID-19 vaccine. The chain links TRBV5-8 to TRBJ1-5; 9 nucleotides match TRBD1. The sample here was peripheral blood, taken 28 days after the second AZD1222 dose. This CDR3 reads CASSLETGGDQPQHF. Written as DNA, the CDR3 is TGTGCCAGCAGCTTGGAGACAGGGGGGGATCAGCCCCAGCATTTT.